Included here is one T cell receptor beta chain sequence, with context. This clone was picked up one time. Its binding antigen is unknown. No much larger clone exists at a distance of one base, and base qualities are not known. These data are taken from a study of blood T cell repertoires in COVID-19 (dated by TCRdb to 2020 to 2021). With respect to the entire study: Collaborator samples came from the United States, Italy and Spain and covered acute and convalescent phases of COVID-19. The material from the prospective study consisted of cDNA or gDNA derived from T cells, B-cell-depleted T cells, or PBMCs. Subjects who had been exposed to COVID-19, were actively infected with it, or had recovered from it provided the deeply sampled blood TCRbeta repertoires that made up the dataset. The repertoires were made available in a free public database intended to serve as a resource for research on the immune response to SARS-CoV-2. Samples came from the ongoing ImmuneRACE study (first 160 participants) plus 1,254 subjects from 6 global collaborators. A de-identified subject ID, COVID-19 status, age in years and sex were almost always included in the sample metadata. Where HLA class I and class II types were available, the types were taken from metadata supplied by the sample provider, not from assay-based typing.

The CDR3 goes from the cysteine to the phenylalanine over 16 residues. Here the CDR3 DNA is all that survives: 48 bases in frame from base 1. At the junction V is shortened by 5 bases and J by 9 bases; bases outside the gene matches: 13. CDR1 and CDR2 (SGHTA, FQGNSA) derive from the germline V gene. Each collaborating institution followed its own protocols to collect whole blood in K2EDTA tubes. For TCRbeta analysis, collaborators shipped samples as frozen whole blood, isolated PBMCs, or DNA extracted from either of those sample types. Overall study outcomes, separate from this receptor: The quantity of clinical and demographic metadata differed by source and by participant and was supplied without curation.

The immunoSEQ Assay, a bias-controlled multiplex PCR, was used to amplify TCRbeta CDR3 regions from genomic DNA. The paper's data handling went like this. The number of nucleated cells in each sample was estimated by amplification of reference gene primers within the assay. Sequence reads were collapsed and filtered to measure the absolute abundance of every unique TCRbeta CDR3 rearrangement. For each sample, productive Simpson clonality was calculated as the square root of Simpson's diversity index over productive rearrangements. Entries here come from immuneACCESS through TCRdb and include only in-frame sequences with V and J called. Some clones fail to appear in such tables; in the studies checked, an unresolved V gene covers under half of the shortfall, and the cause of the remainder is unknown. V and J calls and clone size are given by that table; D and trimming were obtained from the DNA. The sample contains over 40,000 clones, 65% to 90% of them found a single time. Of the sample, 2.5% to 3% falls within the top ten clones.

This TCR came from a woman older than 75 with acute or convalescent COVID-19. The rearrangement joined TRBV7-2 to TRBJ2-5; a stretch of 12 junction bases matches TRBD1. Sequencing input: peripheral blood. The CDR3 protein sequence reads: CASSPRTGTGGRAQYF. Here is the DNA: TGTGCCAGCAGCCCCCGGACCGGGACAGGGGGCAGGGCCCAGTACTTC.